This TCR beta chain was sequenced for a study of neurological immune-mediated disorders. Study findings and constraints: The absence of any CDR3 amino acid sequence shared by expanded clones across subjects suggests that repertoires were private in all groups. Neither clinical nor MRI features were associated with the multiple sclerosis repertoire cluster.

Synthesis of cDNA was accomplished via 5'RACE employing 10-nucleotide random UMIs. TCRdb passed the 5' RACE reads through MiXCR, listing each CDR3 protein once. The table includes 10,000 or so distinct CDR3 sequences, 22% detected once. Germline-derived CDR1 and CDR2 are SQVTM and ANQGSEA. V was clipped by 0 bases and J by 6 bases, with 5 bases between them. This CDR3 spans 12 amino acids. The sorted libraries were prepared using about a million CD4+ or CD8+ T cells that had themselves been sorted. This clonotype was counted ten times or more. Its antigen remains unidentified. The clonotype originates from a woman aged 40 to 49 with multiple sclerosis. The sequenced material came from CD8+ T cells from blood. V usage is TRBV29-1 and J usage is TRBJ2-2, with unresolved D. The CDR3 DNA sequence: TGCAGCGTTGAAGAAGGGTCCGGGGAGCTGTTTTTT. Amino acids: CSVEEGSGELFF.